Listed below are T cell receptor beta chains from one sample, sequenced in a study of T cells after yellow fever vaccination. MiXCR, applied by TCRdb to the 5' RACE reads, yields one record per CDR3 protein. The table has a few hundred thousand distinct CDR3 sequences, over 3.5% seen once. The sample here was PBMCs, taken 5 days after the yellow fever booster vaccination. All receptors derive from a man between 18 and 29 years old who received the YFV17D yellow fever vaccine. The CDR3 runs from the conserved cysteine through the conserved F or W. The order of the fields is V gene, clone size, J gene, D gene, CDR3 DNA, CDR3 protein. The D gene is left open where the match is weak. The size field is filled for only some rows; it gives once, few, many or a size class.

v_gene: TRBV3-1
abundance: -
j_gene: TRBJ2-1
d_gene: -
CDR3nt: TGTGCCAGCAGCCTCACATGGGGTGGTGAGCAGTTCTTC
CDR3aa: CASSLTWGGEQFF

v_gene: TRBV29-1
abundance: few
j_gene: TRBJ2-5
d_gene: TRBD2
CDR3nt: TGCAGCGTTGAGGACTGGACTAGCGAAGAGACCCAGTACTTC
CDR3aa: CSVEDWTSEETQYF

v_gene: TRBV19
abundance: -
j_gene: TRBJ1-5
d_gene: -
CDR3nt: TGTGCCAGTAGTATTACAGGGTTTGGCAATCAGCCCCAGCATTTT
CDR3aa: CASSITGFGNQPQHF

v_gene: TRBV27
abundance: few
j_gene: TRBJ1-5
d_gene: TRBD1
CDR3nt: TGTGCCAGCAGTTTGGCAGGGGGTCCGAATCAGCCCCAGCATTTT
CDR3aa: CASSLAGGPNQPQHF

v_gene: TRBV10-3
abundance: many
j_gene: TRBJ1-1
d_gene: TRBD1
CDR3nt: TGTGCCATCAGTGACCGGGACAGGGCTCCGAACACTGAAGCTTTCTTT
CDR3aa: CAISDRDRAPNTEAFF

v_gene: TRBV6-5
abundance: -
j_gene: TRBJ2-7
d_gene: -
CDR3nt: TGTGCCAGCAGTTACGAGGCACTGGGAGCCTACGAGCAGTACTTC
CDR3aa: CASSYEALGAYEQYF

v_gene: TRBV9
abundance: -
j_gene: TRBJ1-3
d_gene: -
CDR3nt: TGTGCCAGCAGCGTATCCAGCTCTGGAAACACCATATATTTT
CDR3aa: CASSVSSSGNTIYF

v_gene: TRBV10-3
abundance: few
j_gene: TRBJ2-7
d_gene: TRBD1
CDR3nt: TGTGCCATCAGTGAGCCTAGAGGCGGGACAGGAGCCTACGAGCAGTACTTC
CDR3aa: CAISEPRGGTGAYEQYF

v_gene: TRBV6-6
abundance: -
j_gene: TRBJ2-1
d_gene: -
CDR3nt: TGTGCCAGCAGTTACTTGCTAGCGCGACACAATGAGCAGTTCTTC
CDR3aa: CASSYLLARHNEQFF

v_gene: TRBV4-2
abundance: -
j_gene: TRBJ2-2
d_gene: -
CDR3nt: TGTGCCAGCAGCCATCTGGGGCAGAACACCGGGGAGCTGTTTTTT
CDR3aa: CASSHLGQNTGELFF

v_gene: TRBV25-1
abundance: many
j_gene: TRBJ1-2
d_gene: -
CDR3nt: TGTGCCAGCACCGCGGGTAGCGACGTCTATGGCTACACCTTC
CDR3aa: CASTAGSDVYGYTF

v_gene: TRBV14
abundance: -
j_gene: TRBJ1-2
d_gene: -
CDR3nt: TGTGCCAGCAGCCAAGGCGGGAAAGGCTACACCTTC
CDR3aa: CASSQGGKGYTF

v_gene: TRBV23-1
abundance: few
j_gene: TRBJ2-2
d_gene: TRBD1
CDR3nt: TGCGCCAGCAGTCAACGAGACAGGGGGCAGGTGAACACCGGGGAGCTGTTTTTT
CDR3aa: CASSQRDRGQVNTGELFF

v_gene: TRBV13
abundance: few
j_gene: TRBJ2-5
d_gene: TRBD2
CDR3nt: TGTGCCAGCAGCTCAGGGACTAGCGGGGGTGAGACCCAGTACTTC
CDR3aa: CASSSGTSGGETQYF

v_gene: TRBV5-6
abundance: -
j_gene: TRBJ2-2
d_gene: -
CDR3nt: TGTGCCAGCAGCATTCGTTATGGGGAGCTGTTTTTT
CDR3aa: CASSIRYGELFF

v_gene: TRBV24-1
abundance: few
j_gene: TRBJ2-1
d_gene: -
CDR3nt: TGTGCCACCAGTGATCCCGGGCCGAGCGACCACAATGAGCAGTTCTTC
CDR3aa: CATSDPGPSDHNEQFF

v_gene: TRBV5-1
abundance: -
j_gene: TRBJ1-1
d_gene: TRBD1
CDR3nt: TGCGCCAGCAGCCCTGGACAGGGGGCGAGGACTGAAGCTTTCTTT
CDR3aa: CASSPGQGARTEAFF

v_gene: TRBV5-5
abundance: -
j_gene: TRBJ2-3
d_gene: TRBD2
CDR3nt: TGTGCCAGCAGCTTGGAGGGTCGACTAGCGGGGCCCACAGATACGCAGTATTTT
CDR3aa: CASSLEGRLAGPTDTQYF

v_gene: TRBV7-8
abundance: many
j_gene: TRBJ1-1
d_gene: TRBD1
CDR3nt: TGTGCCAGCAGCGATCCTTCCGGGACAGGCGGTAGTATTCAAGCTTTCTTT
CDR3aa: CASSDPSGTGGSIQAFF

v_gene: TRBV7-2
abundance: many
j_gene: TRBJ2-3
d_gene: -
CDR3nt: TGTGCCAGCAGCTTAGAAGCTGGCACGCAGTATTTT
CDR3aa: CASSLEAGTQYF

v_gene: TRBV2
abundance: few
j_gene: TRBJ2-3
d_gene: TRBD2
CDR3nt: TGTGCCAGCAGTGAGCGGGGGTATACGCAGTATTTT
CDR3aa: CASSERGYTQYF

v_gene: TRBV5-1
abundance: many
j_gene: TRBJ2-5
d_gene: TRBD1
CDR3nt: TGCGCCAGCAGCCAGAACAGGGGGGAGACCCAGTACTTC
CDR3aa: CASSQNRGETQYF

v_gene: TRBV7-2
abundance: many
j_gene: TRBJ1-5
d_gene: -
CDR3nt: TGTGCCAGCAGCTTCCTATCTATGCCCCAGCATTTT
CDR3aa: CASSFLSMPQHF

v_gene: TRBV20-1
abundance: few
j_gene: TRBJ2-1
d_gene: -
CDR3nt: TGCAGTGCTAGAGATGCCGGGGGAAACAATGAGCAGTTCTTC
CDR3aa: CSARDAGGNNEQFF

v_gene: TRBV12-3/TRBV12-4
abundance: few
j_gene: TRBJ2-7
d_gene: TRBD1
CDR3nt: TGTGCCAGCACTCCGAGCAGGACAGGGGTTTACGAGCAGTACTTC
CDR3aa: CASTPSRTGVYEQYF

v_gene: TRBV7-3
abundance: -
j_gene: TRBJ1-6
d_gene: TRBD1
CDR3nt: TGTGCCAGCAGCTTATCGGGACAGGGGGATTCACCCCTCCACTTT
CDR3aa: CASSLSGQGDSPLHF

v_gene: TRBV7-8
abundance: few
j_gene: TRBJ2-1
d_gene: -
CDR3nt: TGTGCCAGCAGCCCAGTCGGGGAGGAGCAGTTCTTC
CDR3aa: CASSPVGEEQFF

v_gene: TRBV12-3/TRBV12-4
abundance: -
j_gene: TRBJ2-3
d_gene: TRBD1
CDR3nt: TGTGCCAGCAGTCCTACCGGGACAGGGGGCTCGCAGTATTTT
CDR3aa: CASSPTGTGGSQYF

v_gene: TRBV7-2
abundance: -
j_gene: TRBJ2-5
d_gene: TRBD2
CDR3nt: TGTGCCAGCAGCTTAACTTTACTAGCGGGGGGCGGGGCCGAGACCCAGTACTTC
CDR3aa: CASSLTLLAGGGAETQYF

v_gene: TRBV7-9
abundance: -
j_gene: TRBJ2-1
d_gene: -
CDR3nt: TGTGCCAGCATCGCACAAGGCTTAGAATACAATGAGCAGTTCTTC
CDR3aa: CASIAQGLEYNEQFF

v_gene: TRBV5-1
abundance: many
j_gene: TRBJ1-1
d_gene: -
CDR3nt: TGCGCCAGCAGTTCCGGTGGACAGAAGAACACTGAAGCTTTCTTT
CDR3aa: CASSSGGQKNTEAFF

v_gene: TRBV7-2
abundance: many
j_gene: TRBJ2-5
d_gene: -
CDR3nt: TGTGCCAGCAGCAAGGAAGGAGAGACCCAGTACTTC
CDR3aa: CASSKEGETQYF

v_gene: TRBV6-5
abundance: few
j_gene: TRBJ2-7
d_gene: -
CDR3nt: TGTGCCAGCAGCCCCCGGGAGGGGGCTTACGAGCAGTACTTC
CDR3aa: CASSPREGAYEQYF

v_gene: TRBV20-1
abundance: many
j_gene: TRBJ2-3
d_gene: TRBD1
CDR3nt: TGCAGCGGGTGGGAACCTACAGGGGACAGCACAGATACGCAGTATTTT
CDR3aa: CSGWEPTGDSTDTQYF

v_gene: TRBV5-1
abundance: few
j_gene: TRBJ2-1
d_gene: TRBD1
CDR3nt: TGCGCCAGCAGCCCGGGACAGCGAAATGAGCAGTTCTTC
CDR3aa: CASSPGQRNEQFF

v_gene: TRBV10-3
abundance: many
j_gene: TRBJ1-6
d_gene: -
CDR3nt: TGTGCCATCAGGGACCCAAGACAGACTTATAATTCACCCCTCCACTTT
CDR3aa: CAIRDPRQTYNSPLHF

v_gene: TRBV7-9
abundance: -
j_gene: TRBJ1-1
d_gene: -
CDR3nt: TGTGCCAGCAGCTTTAAACGGATGATGAACACTGAAGCTTTCTTT
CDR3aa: CASSFKRMMNTEAFF

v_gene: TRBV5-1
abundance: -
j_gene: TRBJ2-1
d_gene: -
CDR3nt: TGCGCCAGCAGCTTGTTAGGCACGCCAGGGTACCAGTTCTTC
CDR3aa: CASSLLGTPGYQFF

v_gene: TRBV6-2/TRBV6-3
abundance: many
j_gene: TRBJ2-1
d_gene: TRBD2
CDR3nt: TGTGCCAGCAGGCCCATCCTAGCGGTTCACAATGAGCAGTTCTTC
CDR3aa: CASRPILAVHNEQFF

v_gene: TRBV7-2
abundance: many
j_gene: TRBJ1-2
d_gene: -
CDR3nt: TGTGCCAGCAGCTTATCGCAGTTTTATGGCTACACCTTC
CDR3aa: CASSLSQFYGYTF

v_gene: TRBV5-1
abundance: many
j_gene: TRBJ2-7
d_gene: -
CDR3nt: TGCGCCAGCAGCTTGAAGTTTACGGGTCCCGACGAGCAGTACTTC
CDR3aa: CASSLKFTGPDEQYF

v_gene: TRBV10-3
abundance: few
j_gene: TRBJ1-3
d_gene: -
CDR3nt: TGTGCCACTGGTGGTGGGGCGAGCTCTGGAAACACCATATATTTT
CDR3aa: CATGGGASSGNTIYF

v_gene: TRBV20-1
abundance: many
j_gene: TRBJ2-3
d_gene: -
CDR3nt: TGCAGTGCTAGTCGGCAGGGCCTAGGCACAGATACGCAGTATTTT
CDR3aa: CSASRQGLGTDTQYF

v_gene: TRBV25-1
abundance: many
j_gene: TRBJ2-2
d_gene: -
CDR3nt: TGTGCCAGCGCCATCCGGGCAGGGTCGAACACCGGGGAGCTGTTTTTT
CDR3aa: CASAIRAGSNTGELFF

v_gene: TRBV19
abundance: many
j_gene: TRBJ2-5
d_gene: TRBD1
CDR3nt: TGTGCCAGTAGTATTTGGGGGACAGCGGAAGAGACCCAGTACTTC
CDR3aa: CASSIWGTAEETQYF

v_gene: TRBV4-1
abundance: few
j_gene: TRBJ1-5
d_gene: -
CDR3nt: TGCGCCAGCAGCCTAAGCGGGGGCACGGTGAATCAGCCCCAGCATTTT
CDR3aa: CASSLSGGTVNQPQHF

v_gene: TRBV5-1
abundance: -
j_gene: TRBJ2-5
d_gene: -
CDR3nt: TGCGCCAGCAGTGGTGAGGACATTACGGAGACCCAGTACTTC
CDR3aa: CASSGEDITETQYF

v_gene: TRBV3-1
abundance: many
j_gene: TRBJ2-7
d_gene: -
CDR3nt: TGTGCCAGCAGCCCGCTCCGCGGAGAGCAGTACTTC
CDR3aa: CASSPLRGEQYF

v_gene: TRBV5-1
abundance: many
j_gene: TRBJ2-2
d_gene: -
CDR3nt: TGCGCCAGCAGCGGGGCCGTAACCGGGGAGCTGTTTTTT
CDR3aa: CASSGAVTGELFF

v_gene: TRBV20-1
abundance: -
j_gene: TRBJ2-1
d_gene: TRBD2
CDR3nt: TGCAGTGCTAGAGATCGGGTAGCGGGGGGCTACTCCTACAATGAGCAGTTCTTC
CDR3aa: CSARDRVAGGYSYNEQFF

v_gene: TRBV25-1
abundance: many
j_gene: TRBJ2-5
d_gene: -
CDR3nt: TGTGCCAGCAGTGAGGGGAGGGGGTGGCAAGAGACCCAGTACTTC
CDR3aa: CASSEGRGWQETQYF

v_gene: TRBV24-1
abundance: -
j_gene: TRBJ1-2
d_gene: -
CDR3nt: TGTGCCACCAGTGATTTGTTTAGTGACTATGGCTACACCTTC
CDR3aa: CATSDLFSDYGYTF

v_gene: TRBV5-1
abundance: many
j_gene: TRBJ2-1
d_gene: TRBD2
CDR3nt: TGCGCCAGCAGCCCCCCGGGACTACACAATGAGCAGTTCTTC
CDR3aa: CASSPPGLHNEQFF

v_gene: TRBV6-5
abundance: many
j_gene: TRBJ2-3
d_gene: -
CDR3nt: TGTGCCAGCAGCGGGGGCCCACCAAGCACAGATACGCAGTATTTT
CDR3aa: CASSGGPPSTDTQYF

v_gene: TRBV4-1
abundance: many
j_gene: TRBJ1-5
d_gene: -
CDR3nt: TGCGCCAGCAGCGTACACATAGGCAATCAGCCCCAGCATTTT
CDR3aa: CASSVHIGNQPQHF

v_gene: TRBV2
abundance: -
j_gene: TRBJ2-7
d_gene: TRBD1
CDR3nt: TGTGCCAGCAGTAGGGGGACAGGGGTTAGCTCCTACGAGCAGTACTTC
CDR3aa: CASSRGTGVSSYEQYF